This T cell receptor (beta chain) was sequenced for a study of cytotoxic CD8 clonotypes in ibrutinib-treated CLL. For the study at large: Partial response was seen in roughly 25 patients and complete response in 2; after median 68 months, about 14 stayed remitted, about twelve progressed. The samples contained 260,000 or so productive templates on average. They also contained an average of 94,082 productive rearrangements.

TCRdb's table, derived via immunoSEQ multiplex PCR, lists solely in-frame clones and lacks some. The table records more than 45,000 clones, less than 85% of them present only once. About this clone itself: The antigen remains unidentified.

Trimming took 0 bases from V and 1 from J; bases not matched to a gene: 8. The CDR3 is 17 residues long. From germline, CDR1 is SGHDN and CDR2 FVKESK. General study findings and limits: Sustained-remission patients were sampled at one set of times and progressing patients at different ones. Treatment saw public clonotypes, which were uncommon, either contract or stay stable.

The sequencing here drew on PBMCs, taken after 24 months of ibrutinib treatment. This chain uses TRBV14 with TRBJ2-5, with 7 bases that match TRBD2. The TCR comes from a human donor with chronic lymphocytic leukemia. This CDR3 is CASSQDKLADSQETQYF. Here the CDR3 DNA reads TGTGCCAGCAGCCAAGATAAGCTAGCGGACTCCCAAGAGACCCAGTACTTC.